A selection of T cell receptor beta chains follows, all from one sample in a study of T cell responses to AZD1222 COVID-19 vaccine. The assay was immunoSEQ multiplex PCR, and TCRdb's table has in-frame clones only and misses some. The sample records 20,000 to 25,000 clones, 70% to 85% being singletons. The sequencing here drew on peripheral blood, taken on day 0 of AZD1222 vaccination. All receptors come from an adult in good health. CDR3s leave out the opening cysteine and the closing phenylalanine or tryptophan.

j_call v_call cdr3_aa
TRBJ2-3 TRBV9 ASSVTSGKTTDTQY
TRBJ2-3 TRBV5-4 ASSSRLAGGPTDTQY
TRBJ2-1 TRBV7-3 ASSLEGASYNEQF
TRBJ1-1 TRBV10-3 AISEGTGQNTEAF
TRBJ1-3 TRBV20-1 SASDRALAGNTIY
TRBJ1-5 TRBV28 AINPNGDGRDQPQH
TRBJ1-2 TRBV6-5 ASSFLRDKYGYT
TRBJ1-5 TRBV15 ATSRATQGNQPQH
TRBJ2-7 TRBV14 ASSQDWGEQY
TRBJ2-2 TRBV2 ASRWTSGSVGTGELF
TRBJ1-4 TRBV7-9 ASSSRLRDSREKLF
TRBJ2-6 TRBV24-1 ATSESGRSGANVLT
TRBJ2-7 TRBV12-3/TRBV12-4 ASSPGVAYEQY
TRBJ2-1 TRBV7-2 ASSLGTGRSSYNEQF
TRBJ1-2 TRBV5-1 ASSLAGGGAYGYT
TRBJ2-5 TRBV19 ASSMGTSGSLGTQY
TRBJ1-4 TRBV5-6 ASSGPEGKLF
TRBJ2-3 TRBV10-3 AIKGSAGADTQY
TRBJ1-2 TRBV28 ASPSGSNYGYT
TRBJ2-7 TRBV30 AWSFRDIEQY
TRBJ2-7 TRBV20-1 SASTGNSYEQY